The 4 T cell receptor beta chains reported below all come from one sample, sequenced in a study of CD8+CD57+ T cells in acquired aplastic anemia. TCR beta VDJ and CDR3 were profiled, and genomic DNA was the template. TCRdb fed the reads into MiXCR, producing one record per CDR3 protein. In the table there are around 180,000 distinct CDR3 sequences, about 60% of which are singletons. Sequences were obtained from sorted CD4+, CD8+, or CD8+CD57+ T cells (not recorded which) from PBMCs. These receptors were obtained from a human donor in good health.

CDR3 bases: TGTGCCACCAGCGCCCCCGACAGGGATGGGACCGGGGAGCTGTTTTTT. It yields the protein CATSAPDRDGTGELFF. The rearrangement uses TRBV15 and TRBJ2-2; 7 bases line up with TRBD1. This CDR3 region has 16 residues. Germline CDR1 and CDR2: LNHNV and YYDKDF (reference sequence). Germline trimming cut 5 bases from V and 5 bases from J; bases unmatched to any gene: 11. Combining the CDR3 with reference TRBV15 and TRBJ2-2 gives the whole variable domain DAMVIQNPRYQVTQFGKPVTLSCSQTLNHNVMYWYQQKSSQAPKLLFHYYDKDFNNEADTPDNFQSRRPNTSFCFLDIRSPGLGDTAMYLCATSAPDRDGTGELFFGEGSRLTVL.

The rearrangement joins TRBV24-1 to TRBJ2-7; TRBD2 agrees at 8 bases. V shed 4 bases and J 6 bases; nucleotides not matched to a gene: 7. The CDR3 contains 14 residues. Germline V CDR1 and CDR2: KGHDR, SFDVKD. CDR3 sequence: CATSEGSGRSEQYF. The CDR3 DNA sequence: TGTGCCACCAGTGAGGGGAGCGGGAGAAGCGAGCAGTACTTC.

This clonotype was counted a single time. Germline and junction disagree at one end, which may indicate a read error. V gene TRBV19 combines with J gene TRBJ2-7, with D perhaps assigned TRBD1 or TRBD2 (6 bases each). The CDR3 is 16 amino acids. Germline V lookup: CDR1 LNHDA, CDR2 SQIVND (reference sequence). For the CDR3, the DNA is TGTGCCGGTAGTATTAGTCTGGAGGGGGATTGCTACGAGCAGTACTTC. It specifies CAGSISLEGDCYEQYF.

In this sample, this clonotype turned up a few times. The chain employs TRBV12-3 or TRBV12-4 and TRBJ2-7; possible D gene TRBD1, 5 bases. V lost 3 bases to trimming and J lost 4 bases, with 13 bases between them. This CDR3 has 14 amino acids. The CDR3 DNA reads TGTGCCAGCAGTTTGCGACAGCCCGGTTACGAGCAGTACTTC. Amino acids: CASSLRQPGYEQYF.